The 24 T cell receptor beta chains given below trace back to one sample, sequenced in a study of blood T cell repertoires in COVID-19 (dated by TCRdb to 2020 to 2022). To prepare the library, the immunoSEQ multiplex PCR assay was applied. This is the immuneACCESS table as TCRdb keeps it, with only in-frame sequences that have V and J called. A part of the clones is gone; compared with another copy, unresolved V genes explain less than half, and the rest is unexplained. Recorded for this sample are 140,000 or so clones; 79% of them occurred a single time. The ten top clones hold roughly 8.6% of the sample. What was sequenced was peripheral blood. These receptors were obtained from a man in his fifties or sixties with active or convalescent COVID-19.

This chain links TRBV2 with TRBJ1-2; 8 bases agree with TRBD1. The V and J ends lost 3 bases and 3 bases, in that order; junction bases with no gene match: 6. Germline assignment: CDR1 SNHLY and CDR2 FYNNEI. The CDR3 is 15 amino acids. CDR3 loop: CASSEFVGQDYGYTF. The CDR3 DNA reads as TGTGCCAGCAGTGAGTTTGTGGGACAGGACTATGGCTACACCTTC.

This sequence joins TRBV2 and TRBJ2-7; 13 nucleotides line up with TRBD2. V shed 6 bases and J 1 base; nucleotides not matched to a gene: 9. This CDR3 is built from 17 residues. The germline CDR1 and CDR2 sequences are SNHLY and FYNNEI. The CDR3 protein is CASSRRPTSGRSYEQYF. The CDR3 nucleotides read TGTGCCAGCAGCAGGAGGCCGACTAGCGGGAGGTCCTACGAGCAGTACTTC.

This rearrangement joins TRBV25-1 to TRBJ1-1, with 8 bases matching TRBD1. The length of the CDR3 is 18 residues. V lost 5 bases, J lost 4 bases, and 18 bases stayed unmatched. Germline V gene lookup returns CDR1 MGHDK and CDR2 SYGVNS. CDR3 in DNA: TGTGCCAGCAGTAATTTCAGGGGGCTCCCAAGGGGGCCCACTGAAGCTTTCTTT. It yields the protein CASSNFRGLPRGPTEAFF.

The gene calls are TRBV5-6 and TRBJ1-1; D is possibly TRBD1 (6 bases). In germline, CDR1 is SGHDT, CDR2 YYEEEE. This CDR3 contains 13 residues. The germline V and J ends were trimmed by 1 base and 11 bases, with 15 bases remaining between them. The CDR3 protein is CASSLSPQGMAFF. Here the CDR3 DNA reads TGTGCCAGCAGCTTGAGCCCCCAGGGGATGGCTTTCTTT.

This clone was seen just once. The rearrangement links TRBV28 to TRBJ1-2; 9 bases are a match to TRBD1. Germline-derived CDR1 and CDR2 are MDHEN and SYDVKM. Losses at the gene ends were 6 bases for V and 4 bases for J; bases not matched to a gene: 6. The CDR3 is made up of 14 amino acids. For the CDR3, the DNA is TGTGCCAGCAGACTAGGACAGGGGACCTATGGCTACACCTTC. Protein sequence: CASRLGQGTYGYTF.

The V and J genes are TRBV30 and TRBJ1-5, with TRBD1 matching 11 bases. CDR3 size: 14 residues. With V trimmed by 3 bases and J by 6 bases, 4 bases remained unmatched. The germline V gene has CDR1 GTSNPN and CDR2 SVGIG (reference sequence). This CDR3 reads CAWSQDRGLQPQHF. The DNA of the CDR3 is TGTGCCTGGAGCCAGGACAGGGGGCTTCAGCCCCAGCATTTT. Supplemented by reference TRBV30 and TRBJ1-5, the full variable domain reads SQTIHQWPATLVQPVGSPLSLECTVEGTSNPNLYWYRQAAGRGLQLLFYSVGIGQISSEVPQNLSASRPQDRQFILSSKKLLLSDSGFYLCAWSQDRGLQPQHFGDGTRLSIL.

This clone was seen a single time. The chain links TRBV6-5 to TRBJ2-3, with D perhaps matching TRBD2 (5 bases). The CDR3 has 14 amino acids. Germline values: CDR1 MNHEY, CDR2 SVGAGI. V was clipped by 10 bases and J by 1 base, with 15 bases between them. CDR3 region: CATTPSPRTDTQYF. CDR3 nucleotides: TGTGCCACAACGCCTAGCCCCCGCACAGATACGCAGTATTTT.

This clone was observed a handful of times. The chain has TRBV27 and TRBJ1-2; 7 nucleotides align to TRBD1. V was pared by 5 bases and J by 3 bases, with 6 bases of the junction left unmatched. The CDR3 extends over 14 amino acids. Germline V gives CDR1 MNHEY, CDR2 SMNVEV (reference sequence). CDR3 sequence reads: CASSQTGPHYGYTF. Written as DNA, the CDR3 is TGTGCCAGCAGTCAGACAGGGCCCCACTATGGCTACACCTTC.

This clone was observed a handful of times. The gene calls are TRBV19 and TRBJ2-7; TRBD1 aligns across 10 bases. Trimming took 3 bases from V and 4 from J; bases not matched to a gene: 3. Germline values: CDR1 LNHDA, CDR2 SQIVND (reference sequence). The CDR3 loop spans 14 amino acids. The CDR3 region is CASSMPGQGYEQYF. The CDR3 DNA sequence: TGTGCCAGTAGTATGCCGGGACAGGGGTACGAGCAGTACTTC.

The rearrangement joins TRBV6-6 to TRBJ1-2; 8 bases line up with TRBD1. Germline values: CDR1 MNHNY, CDR2 SVGAGI (reference sequence). The CDR3 runs 13 residues. V shed 6 bases and J 6 bases; nucleotides not matched to a gene: 6. CDR3 DNA: TGTGCCAGCAGCTCCCAGGGGGCGGATGGCTACACCTTC. Translated: CASSSQGADGYTF.

The chain couples TRBV11-2 to TRBJ1-4, with unresolved D. The germline gives CDR1 SGHAT, CDR2 FQNNGV. The germline V and J ends were trimmed by 7 bases and 7 bases, with 16 bases remaining between them. The CDR3 length is 14 residues. CDR3 DNA sequence: TGTGCCAGCATGGAGCATGGATCCAGTGAAAAACTGTTTTTT. It specifies CASMEHGSSEKLFF.

The chain joins TRBV5-6 to TRBJ2-7, with D possibly being TRBD1 (7 bases). V was clipped by 1 base and J by 4 bases, with 21 bases between them. Germline assignment: CDR1 SGHDT and CDR2 YYEEEE. This CDR3 spans 17 amino acids. The CDR3 nucleotides read TGTGCCAGCAGCTTGCGGCAGGGGGGTTTTGTCTTTTACGAGCAGTACTTC. This translates into CASSLRQGGFVFYEQYF.

This chain connects TRBV6-5 to TRBJ2-7; 9 bases are a match to TRBD2. J was trimmed by 3 bases and V by 6 bases; bases with no gene match: 6. There are 14 residues in the CDR3. The germline V gene has CDR1 MNHEY and CDR2 SVGAGI. For the CDR3, the DNA is TGTGCCAGCAGATCCCAGACTAGCGGCTACGAGCAGTACTTC. Translated, it gives CASRSQTSGYEQYF.

The chain couples TRBV5-1 to TRBJ2-7; possibly TRBD2 for D (6 bases). Trimming took off 6 bases at V and 2 bases at J, with 21 bases between the two ends. Germline CDR1 and CDR2: SGHRS and YFSETQ. The CDR3 has 16 residues. The CDR3 bases are TGCGCCAGCATTTTATCGCCCGGAGGGGAAGCCTACGAGCAGTACTTC. Translated, it gives CASILSPGGEAYEQYF.

This clone was seen a single time. The chain couples TRBV19 to TRBJ2-6; TRBD1 matches 7 bases. This CDR3 contains 15 residues. Germline V gives CDR1 LNHDA, CDR2 SQIVND (reference sequence). V lost 6 bases, J lost 0 bases, and 2 bases stayed unmatched. The CDR3 sequence: CASRGQVSGANVLTF. In nucleotides, the CDR3 is TGTGCCAGTAGAGGACAGGTCTCTGGGGCCAACGTCCTGACTTTC. Full variable domain (rest looked up from reference TRBV19 and TRBJ2-6): DGGITQSPKYLFRKEGQNVTLSCEQNLNHDAMYWYRQDPGQGLRLIYYSQIVNDFQKGDIAEGYSVSREKKESFPLTVTSAQKNPTAFYLCASRGQVSGANVLTFGAGSRLTVL.

Points on this clone: Within the sample, other DNA sequences also encode this same CDR3. The V call is TRBV27, the J call TRBJ2-7; D is unresolved. Looked up from germline, CDR1 is MNHEY and CDR2 is SMNVEV (reference sequence). Trimming took off 5 bases at V and 1 base at J, with 6 bases between the two ends. This CDR3 is 12 amino acids long. The CDR3 loop is CASSAGSYEQYF. CDR3 DNA: TGTGCCAGCAGTGCCGGGTCCTACGAGCAGTACTTC.

With respect to this clone: Other DNA sequences of this sample code for an identical CDR3. The chain is built from TRBV27 and TRBJ1-5, with D unclear. The CDR3 length is 16 residues. The V end was cut by 0 bases, the J end by 2 bases, with 11 bases between. CDR1 is MNHEY and CDR2 is SMNVEV in the germline V gene (reference sequence). The CDR3 coding sequence is TGTGCCAGCAGTTTATCGCGGGGTACGGGCAATCAGCCCCAGCATTTT. It specifies CASSLSRGTGNQPQHF.

V and J are TRBV30 and TRBJ1-3; D is unclear. The CDR3 has 15 residues. The ends were cut back, 3 bases at V and 0 bases at J, with 12 bases in the middle. Germline V gene sequence: CDR1 GTSNPN, CDR2 SVGIG (reference sequence). The DNA of the CDR3 is TGTGCCTGGAGCCTAACCGGGGTCTCTGGAAACACCATATATTTT. Encoded protein: CAWSLTGVSGNTIYF.

The chain uses TRBV27 and TRBJ1-2; 7 nucleotides agree with TRBD1. Germline V lookup: CDR1 MNHEY, CDR2 SMNVEV (reference sequence). The CDR3 is 15 residues long. After removal of 4 bases from V and 7 bases from J, the junction contained 12 bases not matched to a gene. In nucleotides, the CDR3 is TGTGCCAGCAGTTCATACAGTGAGGGGGCACGTGGCTACACCTTC. Encoded protein: CASSSYSEGARGYTF.

The chain links TRBV9 to TRBJ2-3; D possibly corresponds to TRBD2 (6 bases). CDR1 is SGDLS, CDR2 YYNGEE, per germline. This CDR3 has 17 residues. The V end lost 0 bases, the J end lost 0 bases, and 14 bases lay between the germline ends. This CDR3 reads CASSVGLAASSTDTQYF. The CDR3 DNA sequence: TGTGCCAGCAGCGTAGGATTAGCGGCCTCTAGCACAGATACGCAGTATTTT.

This clone has a handful of counts. This chain joins TRBV24-1 and TRBJ2-5; possible D gene TRBD2, 6 bases. In germline, CDR1 is KGHDR, CDR2 SFDVKD. V lost 0 bases, J lost 5 bases, and 12 bases lay in between. The CDR3 contains 15 residues. The CDR3 sequence: CATSDLGGNEETQYF. The CDR3 nucleotides read TGTGCCACCAGTGATTTGGGAGGGAACGAGGAGACCCAGTACTTC.

J is TRBJ2-3 and V is TRBV5-1, with 14 bases aligning to TRBD2. The junction had 11 bases not matched to a gene; V was cut back by 4 bases and J by 1 base. This CDR3 contains 19 residues. CDR1 and CDR2 from the germline V gene are SGHRS and YFSETQ. The CDR3 loop reads CASSPGLAGGGVGTDTQYF. The CDR3 nucleotides are TGCGCCAGCAGCCCAGGACTAGCGGGAGGAGGGGTCGGCACAGATACGCAGTATTTT. Full variable domain (outside the CDR3, taken from reference TRBV5-1 and TRBJ2-3): KAGVTQTPRYLIKTRGQQVTLSCSPISGHRSVSWYQQTPGQGLQFLFEYFSETQRNKGNFPGRFSGRQFSNSRSEMNVSTLELGDSALYLCASSPGLAGGGVGTDTQYFGPGTRLTVL.

In this sample, this clone turned up once. The V call is TRBV29-1, the J call TRBJ2-7; perhaps TRBD1 as D (6 bases). Germline lookup yields CDR1 SQVTM and CDR2 ANQGSEA. The CDR3 runs to 14 residues. The germline V and J ends were trimmed by 0 bases and 4 bases, with 13 bases remaining between them. The CDR3 DNA is TGCAGCGTTGAAGAAAAGTTGGACAGTTACGAGCAGTACTTC. Encoded protein: CSVEEKLDSYEQYF.

V usage is TRBV6-5 and J usage is TRBJ2-7, with D possibly TRBD2 on 7 matching bases. Per the germline V gene, CDR1 is MNHEY and CDR2 is SVGAGI. There are 14 residues in the CDR3. V was clipped by 7 bases and J by 3 bases, with 16 bases between them. The CDR3 coding sequence is TGTGCCAGCATAATTAGGGGGGGAAGCTACGAGCAGTACTTC. Amino acids: CASIIRGGSYEQYF.